This T cell receptor (beta chain) was documented in a study of cytomegalovirus exposure and HLA in healthy donors. General study findings and limits: A missense DCLRE1C variant was associated with V- and J-gene trimming of TCR beta chains in a later analysis, and an independent cohort replicated the association. An apparent linkage of common viral pathogens to several of the most significant clusters emerged in a later analysis.

Note on this clone: Its antigen is not identified.

Germline CDR1 and CDR2: PRHDT and FYEKMQ (reference sequence). Trimming shortened V by 0 bases and J by 1 base, and 3 bases separated the two germline ends. This CDR3 has 13 amino acids. 60 Vbeta and 13 Jbeta primers were used in PCR. TCRdb keeps only in-frame clones here, not all; method: immunoSEQ multiplex PCR. This table has fewer than 250,000 clones, roughly three quarters appearing once. This clonotype was sampled from a woman aged 18-29 years in good health and CMV-seronegative. The chain recombines TRBV13 with TRBJ2-5; no clear D gene. The sample comprised PBMCs. CDR3 bases: TGTGCCAGCAGCTTAGGGGCCCAAGAGACCCAGTACTTC. It yields the protein CASSLGAQETQYF. Variable domain in full (rest from reference TRBV13 and TRBJ2-5): AAGVIQSPRHLIKEKRETATLKCYPIPRHDTVYWYQQGPGQDPQFLISFYEKMQSDKGSIPDRFSAQQFSDYHSELNMSSLELGDSALYFCASSLGAQETQYFGPGTRLLVL.